This is a list of T cell receptor beta chains from one sample in a study of OX40 agonist ivuxolimab in advanced cancers. Produced via immunoSEQ multiplex PCR; TCRdb's table is partial and in-frame only. The sample holds around 25,000 clones; about three quarters are singletons and the top ten take around 20%. This specimen was CD4+ or CD8+ T cells sorted from blood, taken in a trial of the OX40 agonist ivuxolimab. Receptors were obtained from an adult with an advanced solid tumor such as melanoma, head and neck, liver or kidney cancer. Both conserved end residues are part of each CDR3. Each record gives: V gene, D gene, clone size, J gene, CDR3 protein, CDR3 DNA. D genes are given only for firm matches. Expanded clones are given a class, and other clones once, few, many or no size at all.

TRBV9	.	once	TRBJ1-1	CASSTPGNTEAFF	TGTGCCAGCAGCACCCCGGGGAACACTGAAGCTTTCTTT
TRBV4-2	.	.	TRBJ2-5	CASSQAVGDAEGTQYF	TGTGCCAGCAGCCAAGCGGTTGGAGACGCCGAGGGGACCCAGTACTTC
TRBV7-2	TRBD1	.	TRBJ1-1	CASSTQGGTEAFF	TGTGCCAGCAGCACACAGGGGGGGACTGAAGCTTTCTTT
TRBV19	.	.	TRBJ1-5	CATEDSHSNQPRHF	TGTGCCACTGAAGACAGTCATAGCAATCAGCCCCGGCATTTT
TRBV6-1	.	once	TRBJ1-4	CASIPRGRSEKLFF	TGTGCCAGCATCCCCCGGGGGAGATCCGAAAAACTGTTTTTT
TRBV20-1	.	.	TRBJ2-1	CSASLGNEQFF	TGCAGTGCATCCCTAGGGAATGAGCAGTTCTTC
TRBV4-3	.	few	TRBJ1-2	CASSPGSGVGGYTF	TGCGCCAGCAGCCCCGGGTCAGGGGTGGGTGGCTACACCTTC
TRBV27	TRBD2	once	TRBJ2-5	CAMLGGGGETQYF	TGTGCCATGCTTGGGGGGGGTGGAGAGACCCAGTACTTC
TRBV9	.	.	TRBJ2-1	CASSVVGTYNEQFF	TGTGCCAGCAGCGTAGTGGGAACCTACAATGAGCAGTTCTTC
TRBV5-6	.	.	TRBJ2-3	CASSLNFGSRADTQYF	TGTGCCAGCAGCTTGAATTTTGGATCGCGGGCGGATACGCAGTATTTT
TRBV19	TRBD1	few	TRBJ1-6	CASSPTGDSPLHF	TGTGCCAGTAGTCCCACAGGGGATTCACCCCTCCACTTT
TRBV7-9	.	.	TRBJ1-2	CASSLGSQFYGYTF	TGTGCCAGCAGCTTGGGGAGTCAGTTCTATGGCTACACCTTC
TRBV7-9	.	.	TRBJ2-5	CASSLLAETQYF	TGTGCCAGCAGCTTACTCGCGGAGACCCAGTACTTC
TRBV7-3	TRBD2	few	TRBJ2-1	CASTEAGGVNEQFF	TGTGCCAGCACCGAAGCGGGGGGAGTCAATGAGCAGTTCTTC
TRBV6-4	.	medium-sized	TRBJ2-7	CASSESSRHEQYF	TGTGCCAGCAGTGAAAGTAGCCGCCACGAGCAGTACTTC
TRBV19	TRBD1	.	TRBJ2-5	CASSKGTGQSQQETQYF	TGTGCCAGTAGTAAAGGGACAGGGCAGAGTCAACAAGAGACCCAGTACTTC
TRBV29-1	.	.	TRBJ2-1	CSVEEVGYEQFF	TGCAGCGTTGAAGAGGTCGGTTATGAGCAGTTCTTC
TRBV6-1	.	.	TRBJ2-1	CASSEGAGTEQFF	TGTGCCAGCAGTGAAGGTGCGGGGACCGAGCAGTTCTTC
TRBV9	TRBD1	.	TRBJ2-1	CASSVAGGQGNEQFF	TGTGCCAGCAGCGTAGCTGGGGGACAGGGAAATGAGCAGTTCTTC
TRBV6-1	.	.	TRBJ1-5	CASSFQPQHF	TGTGCCAGCAGTTTTCAGCCCCAGCATTTT
TRBV27	.	.	TRBJ2-7	CASTSSGGGWVEQYF	TGTGCCAGCACCTCTAGCGGAGGGGGGTGGGTCGAGCAGTACTTC
TRBV2	.	.	TRBJ1-1	CASSDSGGWEAFF	TGTGCCAGCAGTGACTCCGGGGGTTGGGAAGCTTTCTTT
TRBV10-2	.	once	TRBJ2-7	CASREVRNEQYF	TGCGCCAGCAGGGAGGTTAGGAACGAGCAGTACTTC
TRBV19	TRBD2	.	TRBJ2-2	CASSISLAARNTGELFF	TGTGCCAGTAGTATCTCGCTAGCGGCCCGGAACACCGGGGAGCTGTTTTTT
TRBV29-1	TRBD1	.	TRBJ2-4	CSGGQGRDIQYF	TGCAGCGGCGGACAGGGGAGAGACATTCAGTACTTC
TRBV2	TRBD1	few	TRBJ1-6	CASSWTGSNSPLHF	TGTGCCAGCAGTTGGACAGGAAGCAATTCACCCCTCCACTTT
TRBV2	.	.	TRBJ1-2	CASSDQFYGYTF	TGTGCCAGCAGTGATCAGTTCTATGGCTACACCTTC
TRBV5-5	.	.	TRBJ2-7	CASSFADGTYEQYF	TGTGCCAGCAGCTTTGCGGACGGAACCTACGAGCAGTACTTC
TRBV6-5	.	.	TRBJ1-2	CASSDDRNYGYTF	TGTGCCAGCAGTGATGACAGGAACTATGGCTACACCTTC
TRBV5-4	TRBD2	.	TRBJ2-1	CASSASGLAGDNEQFF	TGTGCCAGCAGCGCCTCGGGACTAGCGGGAGATAATGAGCAGTTCTTC
TRBV5-1	.	.	TRBJ2-5	CASSLMTGEETQYF	TGCGCCAGCAGCTTGATGACGGGAGAAGAGACCCAGTACTTC
TRBV4-2	.	.	TRBJ1-4	CASSLRGGGEKLFF	TGTGCCAGCAGCCTCAGGGGCGGGGGAGAAAAACTGTTTTTT
TRBV5-1	TRBD1	.	TRBJ1-3	CASRKPGGQGNTIYF	TGCGCCAGCAGGAAACCGGGGGGACAGGGAAACACCATATATTTT
TRBV6-6	TRBD1	.	TRBJ1-2	CASGGQGGYGYTF	TGTGCCAGCGGGGGACAGGGGGGCTATGGCTACACCTTC
TRBV7-9	.	.	TRBJ2-2	CASSLASATGELFF	TGTGCCAGCAGCTTAGCGAGCGCTACCGGGGAGCTGTTTTTT
TRBV29-1	.	once	TRBJ2-3	CSVEFRLFGDTQYF	TGCAGCGTTGAGTTCAGACTTTTCGGGGATACGCAGTATTTT
TRBV28	.	once	TRBJ1-1	CASSPMVTEAFF	TGTGCCAGCAGCCCAATGGTCACTGAAGCTTTCTTT
TRBV6-6	.	.	TRBJ2-5	CASKQGQETQYF	TGTGCCAGCAAGCAGGGCCAAGAGACCCAGTACTTC
TRBV28	.	.	TRBJ1-1	CASSSYFNREAFF	TGTGCCAGCAGTTCGTACTTCAATCGGGAAGCTTTCTTT
TRBV2	.	.	TRBJ2-5	CASSRPYRGGEETQYF	TGTGCCAGCAGCCGGCCGTACAGAGGCGGCGAAGAGACCCAGTACTTC
TRBV19	TRBD1	.	TRBJ1-5	CASSPSYRGSNQPQHF	TGTGCCAGTAGTCCTAGTTACAGGGGAAGCAATCAGCCCCAGCATTTT
TRBV11-2	TRBD2	.	TRBJ2-3	CASSLDLRGGRTDTQYF	TGTGCCAGCAGCTTAGATCTGCGGGGGGGGCGCACAGATACGCAGTATTTT
TRBV4-2	.	.	TRBJ1-1	CASSQGFRGTYSPNTEAFF	TGTGCCAGCAGCCAAGGATTTCGGGGTACGTACAGCCCGAACACTGAAGCTTTCTTT
TRBV5-4	TRBD1	.	TRBJ1-1	CASSRTGKRMNTEAFF	TGTGCCAGCAGCCGGACAGGGAAGCGGATGAACACTGAAGCTTTCTTT
TRBV30	TRBD1	once	TRBJ2-5	CAWSANRGFQETQYF	TGTGCCTGGAGCGCAAACAGGGGGTTCCAAGAGACCCAGTACTTC
TRBV7-9	.	.	TRBJ1-1	CASSYGTGANTEAFF	TGTGCCAGCAGCTACGGTACAGGAGCGAACACTGAAGCTTTCTTT
TRBV10-2	TRBD1	.	TRBJ1-1	CASSPGTGNTEAFF	TGCGCCAGCAGTCCCGGGACAGGGAACACTGAAGCTTTCTTT
TRBV7-9	TRBD1	few	TRBJ1-5	CASSLAYRDRADRDQPQHF	TGTGCCAGCAGCTTAGCCTACCGGGACAGGGCTGACCGGGATCAGCCCCAGCATTTT
TRBV7-2	.	.	TRBJ1-2	CASSPAGGTGGYTF	TGTGCCAGCAGCCCTGCCGGCGGGACGGGAGGCTACACCTTC
TRBV4-1	.	.	TRBJ2-2	CASSQEWTNTGELFF	TGCGCCAGCAGCCAAGAATGGACGAACACCGGGGAGCTGTTTTTT
TRBV7-3	.	.	TRBJ2-1	CASSSPMSNEQFF	TGTGCCAGCAGCTCCCCTATGAGCAATGAGCAGTTCTTC
TRBV7-2	.	.	TRBJ1-5	CASSPEGYSNQPQHF	TGTGCCAGCAGCCCCGAGGGGTATAGCAATCAGCCCCAGCATTTT
TRBV29-1	.	.	TRBJ2-7	CSVVRETGSYEQYF	TGCAGCGTTGTCCGGGAGACCGGCTCCTACGAGCAGTACTTC